Listed here are 9 T cell receptor beta chains from one sample, sequenced in a study of CD8 T cells in Susac syndrome. cDNA came from around 0.54 to 1 ug RNA primed by random hexamers. One entry per CDR3 protein, called by TCRdb with MiXCR from the immunoSEQ multiplex PCR reads. The table records a few hundred thousand distinct CDR3 sequences, about 90% of them present only once. Sequenced material: CD4+ T cells from PBMCs. These receptors were taken from a human donor with multiple sclerosis.

The chain carries TRBV7-9 and TRBJ1-1; perhaps TRBD1 as D (6 bases). V was pared by 7 bases and J by 2 bases, with 14 bases between. CDR3 length: 14 residues. Germline V gene sequence: CDR1 SEHNR, CDR2 FQNEAQ (reference sequence). DNA for the CDR3: TGTGCCAGCACCCCCACAGGGCGCAACACTGAAGCTTTCTTT. Protein product: CASTPTGRNTEAFF.

The V gene is TRBV20-1, the J gene TRBJ2-5, with D perhaps TRBD1 (6 bases). CDR3 length: 15 residues. Germline CDR1 is DFQATT and CDR2 is SNEGSKA (reference sequence). Trimming stripped 0 bases from V and 4 bases from J, with 15 bases between. DNA of the CDR3: TGCAGTGCTAGAGATCATCAGGGGCCGGGAGAGACCCAGTACTTC. Translation gives CSARDHQGPGETQYF.

This clonotype has a single count. This rearrangement joins TRBV12-3 or TRBV12-4 to TRBJ1-3; D uncertain. The V end lost 6 bases, the J end lost 3 bases, and 12 bases lay between the germline ends. The CDR3 is made up of 14 amino acids. The CDR3 here is CASRAIGGGNTIYF. The CDR3 coding sequence is TGTGCCAGCAGAGCGATTGGAGGTGGAAACACCATATATTTT.

The V and J genes are TRBV3-1 and TRBJ2-5, with D perhaps matching TRBD1 (7 bases). The CDR3 has 14 amino acids. The V gene's germline CDR1 is LGHDT and CDR2 YNNKEL (reference sequence). V dropped 7 bases and J dropped 4 bases, with 16 bases sitting between them. The CDR3 here is CASTRQGGGETQYF. CDR3 sequence (DNA): TGTGCCAGCACCCGACAGGGAGGCGGAGAGACCCAGTACTTC.

The rearrangement uses TRBV20-1 and TRBJ2-3; tentative D call: TRBD1 (7 bases). Deletions cut 4 bases from V and 3 bases from J, with 14 bases between. The CDR3 totals 14 residues. Germline values: CDR1 DFQATT, CDR2 SNEGSKA (reference sequence). The CDR3 here is CSAIKQGRTDTQYF. DNA for the CDR3: TGCAGTGCTATTAAACAGGGGAGGACAGATACGCAGTATTTT.

The chain is built from TRBV18 and TRBJ2-7; 7 nucleotides match TRBD2. CDR1 is KGHSH and CDR2 is LQKENI in the germline V gene. This CDR3 region has 13 residues. Losses at the gene ends were 4 bases for V and 5 bases for J; bases not matched to a gene: 5. The CDR3 DNA is TGTGCCAGCTCACTCGCGGGAGTTGACGAGCAGTACTTC. Its protein product is CASSLAGVDEQYF.

The chain uses TRBV6-2 or TRBV6-3 and TRBJ2-5; perhaps TRBD1 as D (7 bases). Germline CDR1 MNHEY, CDR2 SVGEGT. The CDR3 totals 13 residues. Trimming pared 8 bases from V and 1 base from J, leaving 11 bases between. The CDR3 coding sequence is TGTGCCAGCCAGGGGGGATCCCAAGAGACCCAGTACTTC. Amino acid sequence: CASQGGSQETQYF.

V gene TRBV12-3 or TRBV12-4 combines with J gene TRBJ2-1; tentatively, D is TRBD2 (7 bases). With 3 bases removed from V and 5 bases from J, the gap between germline ends came to 17 bases. The CDR3 contains 16 residues. The CDR3 reads CASSLALGGLNNEQFF. DNA of the CDR3: TGTGCCAGCAGTTTGGCGCTCGGGGGGCTGAACAATGAGCAGTTCTTC.

This rearrangement joins TRBV12-3 or TRBV12-4 to TRBJ1-5; 7 bases line up with TRBD1. The ends lost 8 bases at V and 1 base at J; junction bases unmatched: 8. The CDR3 runs to 15 residues. The CDR3 nucleotides read TGTGCCAGCTCGAGGGGGCAGGGGAGCAATCAGCCCCAGCATTTT. Its protein product is CASSRGQGSNQPQHF.